These 31 T cell receptor beta chains originate from one sample sequenced in a study of blood T cell repertoires in COVID-19. Clones were sequenced by immunoSEQ multiplex PCR, and TCRdb holds only the in-frame ones, with some missing. The sample carries about 370,000 clones, about 90% recorded once. The sequencing input was peripheral blood. These receptors all come from a woman in her 30s with COVID-19, enrolled during active disease.

The chain uses TRBV5-4 and TRBJ1-5; D is possibly TRBD1 (5 bases). V lost 2 bases to trimming and J lost 0 bases, with 6 bases between them. This CDR3 comprises 14 residues. Looked up from germline, CDR1 is SGHNT and CDR2 is YYREEE (reference sequence). The CDR3 is CASSLRGSNQPQHF. CDR3 DNA sequence: TGTGCCAGCAGCTTAAGGGGTAGCAATCAGCCCCAGCATTTT.

The J gene is TRBJ2-1, the V gene TRBV3-1 (or the pseudogene TRBV3-2); possibly TRBD2 for D (6 bases). V was pared by 4 bases and J by 4 bases, with 17 bases between. Per germline, CDR1 LGHDT and CDR2 YNNKEL (reference sequence). The CDR3 totals 16 residues. CDR3 region: CASSLLPGLQYNEQFF. The DNA for the CDR3 is TGTGCCAGCAGCCTATTACCGGGACTCCAGTACAATGAGCAGTTCTTC.

The chain links TRBV25-1 to TRBJ2-6, with 9 nucleotides matching TRBD1. There are 17 residues in the CDR3. Germline V gives CDR1 MGHDK, CDR2 SYGVNS. Germline trimming cut 6 bases from V and 3 bases from J; bases unmatched to any gene: 9. Here the CDR3 reads CASSDGQGLGGANVLTF. The CDR3 DNA sequence: TGTGCCAGCAGCGATGGACAGGGGTTAGGTGGGGCCAACGTCCTGACTTTC.

The DNA for the CDR3 is TGTGCCAGCAGGGCGGACAGACGCGGAAACACCATATATTTT. Amino acid sequence: CASRADRRGNTIYF. The chain employs TRBV2 and TRBJ1-3, with a tentative D call TRBD1 (6 bases). This CDR3 has 14 residues. CDR1 and CDR2 from the germline V gene are SNHLY and FYNNEI. V was cut by 6 bases and J by 4 bases, with 13 bases left in between. The variable domain in full, completed from reference TRBV2 and TRBJ1-3, reads EPEVTQTPSHQVTQMGQEVILRCVPISNHLYFYWYRQILGQKVEFLVSFYNNEISEKSEIFDDQFSVERPDGSNFTLKIRSTKLEDSAMYFCASRADRRGNTIYFGEGSWLTVV.

The J gene is TRBJ2-1, the V gene TRBV7-3, with TRBD2 matching over 13 bases. Trimming removed 5 bases from V and 5 bases from J; junction bases left unmatched: 6. The germline gives CDR1 SGHTA, CDR2 FQGTGA. The CDR3 is 16 amino acids. This CDR3 is CASSPAGTSGNNEQFF. In DNA form, the CDR3 reads TGTGCCAGCAGCCCAGCCGGGACTAGCGGGAACAATGAGCAGTTCTTC.

The chain recombines TRBV2 with TRBJ1-2, with TRBD1 identical over 8 bases. The CDR3 loop spans 14 amino acids. Germline V lookup: CDR1 SNHLY, CDR2 FYNNEI. Germline trimming cut 7 bases from V and 2 bases from J; bases unmatched to any gene: 6. The CDR3 region has the DNA TGTGCCAGCAAACGGACAGGGTGGAACTATGGCTACACCTTC. Residues: CASKRTGWNYGYTF.

This chain connects TRBV19 to TRBJ2-3; D is ambiguous. This CDR3 comprises 13 residues. Germline V CDR1 and CDR2: LNHDA, SQIVND (reference sequence). V lost 3 bases and J lost 4, with 8 bases in between. CDR3 bases: TGTGCCAGTAGTATCCTAGTTTCAGATACGCAGTATTTT. Translating gives CASSILVSDTQYF.

The CDR3 DNA follows: TGTGCCAGCAGTTACTCAAGACGGGTGACCTACGAGCAGTACTTC. Translating it yields CASSYSRRVTYEQYF. The rearrangement uses TRBV6-5 and TRBJ2-7; D not resolved. This CDR3 contains 15 residues. Trimming stripped 0 bases from V and 2 bases from J, with 11 bases between. Germline-derived CDR1 and CDR2 are MNHEY and SVGAGI.

The J gene is TRBJ1-5, the V gene TRBV6-4, with unresolved D. Germline assignment: CDR1 MRHNA and CDR2 SNTAGT. V was trimmed by 6 bases and J by 6 bases, leaving 18 bases between them. There are 15 residues in the CDR3. The CDR3 loop reads CASSLSLCDVQPQHF. CDR3 coding DNA: TGTGCCAGCAGCCTCTCCCTCTGCGATGTTCAGCCCCAGCATTTT.

The CDR3 here is CASTGTGGFYGYTF. CDR3 in DNA: TGTGCCAGTACTGGGACAGGGGGCTTCTATGGCTACACCTTC. The chain uses TRBV19 and TRBJ1-2, with 12 positions matching TRBD1. This CDR3 contains 14 residues. Germline V CDR1 and CDR2: LNHDA, SQIVND (reference sequence). V shed 7 bases, J shed 4 bases, and the junction held 4 bases outside the gene matches.

This clone has just one count. This chain links TRBV5-1 with TRBJ2-6; TRBD1 might be the D (6 bases). CDR1 and CDR2 (germline): SGHRS, YFSETQ. The length of the CDR3 is 15 residues. The V end lost 3 bases, the J end lost 2 bases, and 9 bases lay between the germline ends. CDR3 DNA: TGCGCCAGCAGCTCGCCAGGGGCTGGGGCCAACGTCCTGACTTTC. Amino acid sequence: CASSSPGAGANVLTF.

The chain has TRBV24-1 and TRBJ2-7; a possible D gene is TRBD1 (5 bases). The CDR3 spans 14 residues. V dropped 4 bases and J dropped 4 bases, with 13 bases sitting between them. Germline V gives CDR1 KGHDR, CDR2 SFDVKD. CDR3 nucleotide sequence: TGTGCCACCAGTGACCCCGACAGTGGGTACGAGCAGTACTTC. This translates into CATSDPDSGYEQYF.

CDR3 sequence reads: CASRLIQGAVYEQYF. The DNA of the CDR3 is TGCGCCAGCAGGTTAATACAGGGGGCGGTCTACGAGCAGTACTTC. The chain joins TRBV5-1 to TRBJ2-7; 9 bases match TRBD1. Germline trimming cut 5 bases from V and 3 bases from J; bases unmatched to any gene: 9. Germline-derived CDR1 and CDR2 are SGHRS and YFSETQ. The CDR3 is 15 amino acids.

This clone was seen a handful of times. The V and J genes are TRBV19 and TRBJ2-1, with D possibly TRBD2 on 6 matching bases. Germline V gives CDR1 LNHDA, CDR2 SQIVND (reference sequence). This CDR3 has 14 amino acids. Trimming took off 5 bases at V and 4 bases at J, with 12 bases between the two ends. The CDR3 sequence: CASSVGLGYNEQFF. The CDR3 region has the DNA TGTGCCAGTAGTGTGGGACTGGGGTACAATGAGCAGTTCTTC.

This chain joins TRBV19 and TRBJ2-1; 9 nucleotides line up with TRBD2. Trimming cost V 7 bases and J 4 bases; bases outside gene matches: 5. The CDR3 is 14 residues long. Germline-derived CDR1 and CDR2 are LNHDA and SQIVND (reference sequence). CDR3 coding DNA: TGTGCCAGTAACCTAGCGGGACCTTACAATGAGCAGTTCTTC. The encoded protein is CASNLAGPYNEQFF.

J is TRBJ1-1 and V is TRBV12-5; weak D call: TRBD1 (5 bases). This CDR3 region has 15 residues. The germline V gene encodes CDR1 LGHNT and CDR2 FRNRAP. V lost 0 bases, J lost 10 bases, and 18 bases lay in between. The CDR3 DNA sequence: TGTGCTAGTGGTTTGGTACCGGGGGGTGGGATTGGAGCTTTCTTT. This gives the protein CASGLVPGGGIGAFF.

This sequence joins TRBV6-1 and TRBJ2-1; tentative D call: TRBD2 (6 bases). Trimming took off 1 base at V and 14 bases at J, with 12 bases between the two ends. The CDR3 is 12 amino acids. The germline V gene has CDR1 MNHNS and CDR2 SASEGT. The DNA of the CDR3 is TGTGCCAGCAGTGAAGGCGTAGCGGAGGAGTTCTTC. It is translated as CASSEGVAEEFF.

This chain connects TRBV28 to TRBJ2-2; TRBD1 matches 7 bases. V lost 6 bases to trimming and J lost 3 bases; unmatched junction nucleotides: 7. CDR1 is MDHEN, CDR2 SYDVKM, per germline. The CDR3 consists of 15 residues. CDR3 coding DNA: TGTGCCAGCAGACCCGACAGGGCAGACACCGGGGAGCTGTTTTTT. This sequence encodes CASRPDRADTGELFF.

J is TRBJ1-5 and V is TRBV19, with TRBD1 identical over 7 bases. With 4 bases clipped from V and 4 bases from J, the junction kept 4 bases outside the gene matches. Germline lookup yields CDR1 LNHDA and CDR2 SQIVND (reference sequence). The CDR3 loop spans 14 amino acids. In nucleotides, the CDR3 is TGTGCCAGTAGTACAACACAGGGGAATCAGCCCCAGCATTTT. This codes for CASSTTQGNQPQHF. Full variable domain (outside the CDR3, taken from reference TRBV19 and TRBJ1-5): DGGITQSPKYLFRKEGQNVTLSCEQNLNHDAMYWYRQDPGQGLRLIYYSQIVNDFQKGDIAEGYSVSREKKESFPLTVTSAQKNPTAFYLCASSTTQGNQPQHFGDGTRLSIL.

This rearrangement joins TRBV2 to TRBJ2-1; D possibly corresponds to TRBD2 (6 bases). This CDR3 contains 14 residues. Germline V gives CDR1 SNHLY, CDR2 FYNNEI. V lost 3 bases and J 8 bases, leaving 14 bases between the germline ends. DNA for the CDR3: TGTGCCAGCAGTGAGGACGGGAGAGGCGATGAGCAGTTCTTC. Protein product: CASSEDGRGDEQFF.

The CDR3 sequence: CASGRDYEGYTF. In DNA, the CDR3 is TGTGCCAGCGGGAGAGACTATGAAGGCTACACCTTC. This rearrangement joins TRBV9 to TRBJ1-2; D is undetermined. The CDR3 sequence is 12 residues long. Trimming removed 7 bases at V and 8 bases at J, with 15 bases between. From germline, CDR1 is SGDLS and CDR2 YYNGEE.

The chain couples TRBV20-1 to TRBJ2-1, with D possibly TRBD1 on 5 matching bases. This CDR3 is 11 amino acids long. From germline, CDR1 is DFQATT and CDR2 SNEGSKA (reference sequence). V was clipped by 6 bases and J by 4 bases, with 7 bases between them. The CDR3, as DNA: TGCAGTGCGAGACAGTACAATGAGCAGTTCTTC. It yields the protein CSARQYNEQFF.

The chain uses TRBV27 and TRBJ2-7; D unclear. The CDR3 extends over 15 amino acids. V was cut by 3 bases and J by 3 bases, with 15 bases left in between. The germline CDR1 and CDR2 sequences are MNHEY and SMNVEV (reference sequence). CDR3 coding DNA: TGTGCCAGCAGTTTGGCAGGCGACACAATCTACGAGCAGTACTTC. This translates into CASSLAGDTIYEQYF.

This sequence joins TRBV5-8 and TRBJ1-1; no firm D call. V was pared by 4 bases and J by 1 base, with 8 bases between. This CDR3 is 13 amino acids long. Germline assignment: CDR1 SGHTS and CDR2 YDEGEE. CDR3 amino acids: CASSMTWNTEAFF. CDR3 DNA sequence: TGTGCCAGCAGCATGACTTGGAACACTGAAGCTTTCTTT.

The V gene is TRBV2, the J gene TRBJ2-7; TRBD2 agrees at 10 bases. V was pared by 8 bases and J by 6 bases, with 19 bases of the junction left unmatched. Germline V lookup: CDR1 SNHLY, CDR2 FYNNEI. The CDR3 consists of 17 residues. This CDR3 reads CASSDLAGGPPFSEQYF. As DNA, the CDR3 is TGTGCCAGCTCGGACTTAGCGGGAGGTCCCCCGTTTTCCGAGCAGTACTTC.

This clone has just one count. The V gene is TRBV6-5, the J gene TRBJ1-2, with 10 bases lining up with TRBD1. Germline loops: CDR1 MNHEY, CDR2 SVGAGI. The J segment lost 6 bases and the V segment lost 5 bases, leaving 3 bases of the junction unmatched. This CDR3 contains 13 residues. The chain's CDR3 is CASSRQGADGYTF. The CDR3 nucleotides are TGTGCCAGCAGTCGACAGGGGGCGGATGGCTACACCTTC.

V and J are TRBV10-1 and TRBJ2-5; 7 bases line up with TRBD1. Germline V gene sequence: CDR1 WNHNN, CDR2 SYGVQD (reference sequence). Trimming took 5 bases from V and 4 from J; bases not matched to a gene: 7. The CDR3 runs 14 residues. As DNA, the CDR3 is TGCGCCAGCAGTCCGGCAGGGGGTCTAGAGACCCAGTACTTC. As protein: CASSPAGGLETQYF.

A single count supports this clone. The rearrangement uses TRBV3-1 (or the pseudogene TRBV3-2) and TRBJ2-3; D is unclear. Trimming cost V 1 base and J 0 bases, with 2 bases left between them. There are 13 residues in the CDR3. The germline gives CDR1 LGHDT, CDR2 YNNKEL (reference sequence). CDR3 sequence (DNA): TGTGCCAGCAGCCAAGCGAGCACAGATACGCAGTATTTT. This translates into CASSQASTDTQYF.

The gene calls are TRBV30 and TRBJ2-1; D might be TRBD2 (5 bases). CDR3 size: 13 residues. The V gene lost 3 bases and the J gene lost 9 bases, with 15 bases spanning the gap. From germline, CDR1 is GTSNPN and CDR2 SVGIG (reference sequence). The CDR3 nucleotides read TGTGCCTGGAGGAAACTAGTCCCCGCTGAGCAGTTCTTC. Translating gives CAWRKLVPAEQFF.

The V call is TRBV29-1, the J call TRBJ2-7; no reliable D call. From germline, CDR1 is SQVTM and CDR2 ANQGSEA. This CDR3 spans 13 amino acids. V lost 3 bases, J lost 1 base, and 10 bases lay in between. The CDR3 loop is CSVERITSYEQYF. The CDR3 DNA is TGCAGCGTTGAGAGGATTACTTCCTACGAGCAGTACTTC.

The V call is TRBV5-4, the J call TRBJ2-2; no firm D call. The germline V and J ends were trimmed by 7 bases and 4 bases, with 5 bases remaining between them. The CDR3 is made up of 11 amino acids. Looked up from germline, CDR1 is SGHNT and CDR2 is YYREEE (reference sequence). DNA for the CDR3: TGTGCCAGCGGGCTCACCGGGGAGCTGTTTTTT. Its protein product is CASGLTGELFF.